This record concerns one T cell receptor (beta chain) sequence. This CDR3 contains 15 residues. CDR1 and CDR2 (germline): MDHEN, SYDVKM. V was cut by 5 bases and J by 4 bases, with 16 bases left in between. Method: immunoSEQ multiplex PCR; TCRdb's copy keeps in-frame clones and lacks some. This sample has about 520,000 clones, with approximately 95% found just once. The sample belongs to a study of shared clonotypes between healthy human individuals. CD4+ cells were split into CD45RA+ naive and CD45RA-negative memory subsets. The J gene is TRBJ2-3, the V gene TRBV28; no firm D call. The clonotype comes from a woman aged 25 to 39 in good health. What was sequenced was naive CD4+ T cells sorted from blood. Subset denoted: CD45RA+ positively selected. The CDR3 region is CASSPRPGSPDTQYF. CDR3 coding DNA: TGTGCCAGCAGTCCCCGCCCTGGCAGCCCAGATACGCAGTATTTT.